Below are 11 T cell receptor beta chains sequenced from a single sample in a study of blood T cell repertoires in COVID-19. The table came from immunoSEQ multiplex PCR; TCRdb's copy has only in-frame clones and leaves some out. The sample includes around 87,000 clones, roughly nine tenths seen only once; the top ten take 7.5% to 9.5%. The sample consisted of peripheral blood. The receptors were sampled from a man aged 45-60 years with acute or convalescent COVID-19.

The rearrangement links TRBV4-2 to TRBJ2-2; D is possibly TRBD2 (6 bases). The length of the CDR3 is 17 residues. Trimming left V 0 bases short and J 7 bases short, with 18 bases between. Germline V gene lookup returns CDR1 LGHNA and CDR2 YNFKEQ. The chain's CDR3 is CASSQDVGGTNGGELFF. CDR3 coding DNA: TGTGCCAGCAGCCAAGATGTGGGGGGAACCAACGGCGGGGAGCTGTTTTTT.

This clone was counted once. This sequence joins TRBV5-4 and TRBJ1-6, with D unresolved. The CDR3 length is 13 residues. Germline V gene lookup returns CDR1 SGHNT and CDR2 YYREEE (reference sequence). V was pared by 2 bases and J by 8 bases, with 8 bases between. The CDR3, as DNA: TGTGCCAGCAGCTTCGTTTTTGATTCACCCCTCCACTTT. Encoded protein: CASSFVFDSPLHF.

This chain uses TRBV28 with TRBJ1-5; 7 nucleotides line up with TRBD1. The CDR3 runs 16 residues. CDR1 and CDR2 from the germline V gene are MDHEN and SYDVKM. With 8 bases clipped from V and 0 bases from J, the junction kept 10 bases outside the gene matches. The CDR3 here is CASRTGSSGSNQPQHF. The CDR3 DNA sequence: TGTGCCAGCCGGACAGGCAGTTCCGGTAGCAATCAGCCCCAGCATTTT.

This rearrangement joins TRBV19 to TRBJ1-1; TRBD1 matches 7 bases. The CDR3 length is 16 residues. V lost 6 bases, J lost 3 bases, and 13 bases stayed unmatched. Germline V gives CDR1 LNHDA, CDR2 SQIVND (reference sequence). This CDR3 reads CASSLNWDRIYTEAFF. The CDR3 DNA is TGTGCCAGTAGCCTGAATTGGGACAGAATATACACTGAAGCTTTCTTT.

The chain joins TRBV11-2 to TRBJ1-2, with TRBD1 matching 8 bases. The CDR3 runs 16 residues. Trimming cost V 5 bases and J 4 bases; bases outside gene matches: 12. The germline CDR1 and CDR2 sequences are SGHAT and FQNNGV. CDR3: CASSVNRDTGGYGYTF. In DNA form, the CDR3 reads TGTGCCAGCAGCGTCAACCGGGACACAGGGGGCTATGGCTACACCTTC.

This chain uses TRBV2 with TRBJ2-7; possible D gene TRBD2, 7 bases. Germline V gene lookup returns CDR1 SNHLY and CDR2 FYNNEI. The CDR3 runs to 18 residues. V was clipped by 0 bases and J by 6 bases, with 24 bases between them. CDR3 loop: CASSEAGGRGSSLSEQYF. Here the CDR3 DNA reads TGTGCCAGCAGTGAAGCTGGGGGGCGGGGGTCGAGTTTGTCCGAGCAGTACTTC.

The rearrangement uses TRBV27 and TRBJ2-7; 7 bases agree with TRBD2. The V gene's germline CDR1 is MNHEY and CDR2 SMNVEV (reference sequence). This CDR3 has 16 amino acids. V was pared by 2 bases and J by 0 bases, with 7 bases of the junction left unmatched. The CDR3 DNA reads TGTGCCAGCAGTTTACGTCTGCGGGGGATCTCCTACGAGCAGTACGTC. Its translation is CASSLRLRGISYEQYV.

The CDR3 here is CASSYQNTEAFF. The CDR3 DNA follows: TGTGCCAGCAGTTACCAGAACACTGAAGCTTTCTTT. V usage is TRBV6-5 and J usage is TRBJ1-1; no firm D call. The CDR3 loop spans 12 amino acids. The V gene's germline CDR1 is MNHEY and CDR2 SVGAGI. V lost 2 bases, J lost 1 base, and 2 bases lay in between.

The V gene is TRBV6-5, the J gene TRBJ1-4; D is perhaps TRBD1 (5 bases). V was trimmed by 2 bases and J by 7 bases, leaving 14 bases between them. The CDR3 loop spans 15 amino acids. The germline V gene encodes CDR1 MNHEY and CDR2 SVGAGI. For the CDR3, the DNA is TGTGCCAGCAGTTACCAGGGCCAGGGTGTTGAAAAACTGTTTTTT. Its translation is CASSYQGQGVEKLFF.

This clone was counted only a few times. The chain links TRBV10-3 to TRBJ1-1, with TRBD1 matching 7 bases. Germline assignment: CDR1 ENHRY and CDR2 SYGVKD. The CDR3 is 14 residues long. Trimming took 6 bases from V and 1 from J; bases not matched to a gene: 5. The CDR3, as DNA: TGTGCCATCAGAACGGGACAGCCGAACACTGAAGCTTTCTTT. It yields the protein CAIRTGQPNTEAFF.

This clone was detected a few times. This same CDR3 is encoded by further DNA sequences in the sample. The chain combines TRBV12-3 or TRBV12-4 with TRBJ1-2, with 10 bases identical to TRBD1. The V gene end was trimmed by 6 bases and the J gene end by 7 bases; junction bases not matched to a gene: 5. The length of the CDR3 is 13 residues. The CDR3 region is CASSRDRGFGYTF. The CDR3 coding sequence is TGTGCCAGCAGCCGGGACAGGGGATTTGGCTACACCTTC.